This T cell receptor (beta chain) came from a study of OX40 agonist ivuxolimab in advanced cancers. Produced via immunoSEQ multiplex PCR; TCRdb's table is partial and in-frame only. The sample has tens of thousands of clones, 85% to 90% seen once; the top ten hold under 3%. The CDR3 has 19 residues. The V gene's germline CDR1 is LNHDA and CDR2 SQIVND (reference sequence). V gave up 4 bases and J gave up 7 bases; unmatched junction bases: 17. Sequencing used CD4+ or CD8+ T cells sorted from blood, obtained in a trial of the OX40 agonist ivuxolimab. The rearrangement uses TRBV19 and TRBJ2-2; 11 bases match TRBD1. The receptor was isolated from an adult with an advanced solid tumor such as melanoma, head and neck, liver or kidney cancer. The CDR3 nucleotides are TGTGCCAGTAGTAACCCCCCACTTGGGACAGGGGGTGATGTCGGGGAGCTGTTTTTT. Protein: CASSNPPLGTGGDVGELFF.